This entry lists 5 T cell receptor beta chains sequenced from one sample in a study of T cell responses to AZD1222 COVID-19 vaccine. Measured with immunoSEQ multiplex PCR; TCRdb has only the in-frame clones, and not every one. The sample lists about 130,000 clones, 94% occurring once. The input for sequencing was peripheral blood, taken on day 0 of AZD1222 vaccination. These receptors all come from an adult in good health.

This chain connects TRBV7-9 to TRBJ2-1, with TRBD2 identical over 10 bases. The V gene end was trimmed by 5 bases and the J gene end by 7 bases; junction bases not matched to a gene: 11. The CDR3 loop spans 16 amino acids. Germline CDR1 SEHNR, CDR2 FQNEAQ (reference sequence). The CDR3 loop is CASSPEWLAGDNEQFF. DNA for the CDR3: TGTGCCAGCAGCCCCGAGTGGCTAGCGGGAGATAATGAGCAGTTCTTC.

With respect to this clone: Mismatch with germline at one junction end may stem from a read error. The CDR3 loop reads CASSWGTNQPQHF. CDR3 bases: TGTGCCAGCAGTTGGGGTACCAATCAACCCCAGCATTTT. The chain combines TRBV27 with TRBJ1-5; D gene unclear. Germline CDR1 MNHEY, CDR2 SMNVEV (reference sequence). This CDR3 region has 13 residues.

This clone came up once. The V and J genes are TRBV19 and TRBJ2-3, with D possibly matching TRBD1 (6 bases). Trimming left V 6 bases short and J 0 bases short, with 13 bases between. CDR1 and CDR2 from the germline V gene are LNHDA and SQIVND (reference sequence). The CDR3 is made up of 15 amino acids. The CDR3 sequence: CASRETGGSTDTQYF. CDR3 DNA sequence: TGTGCCAGTAGGGAGACAGGTGGAAGCACAGATACGCAGTATTTT.

V and J are TRBV7-8 and TRBJ2-1; 7 bases align to TRBD2. The CDR3 is 15 residues long. After removal of 5 bases from V and 3 bases from J, the junction contained 7 bases not matched to a gene. The germline CDR1 and CDR2 sequences are SGHVS and FQNEAQ. The CDR3 DNA reads as TGTGCCAGCAGCCCCCTCTCGGGAGGCTACAATGAGCAGTTCTTC. Translated: CASSPLSGGYNEQFF. Together with reference TRBV7-8 and TRBJ2-1, the CDR3 gives the full variable domain: GAGVSQSPRYKVAKRGQDVALRCDPISGHVSLFWYQQALGQGPEFLTYFQNEAQLDKSGLPSDRFFAERPEGSVSTLKIQRTQQEDSAVYLCASSPLSGGYNEQFFGPGTRLTVL.

The sample holds one count of this clone. The chain joins TRBV5-5 to TRBJ1-2, with TRBD1 as a possible D gene (5 bases). There are 15 residues in the CDR3. V lost 4 bases and J 0 bases, leaving 13 bases between the germline ends. Germline V gene lookup returns CDR1 SGHKS and CDR2 YYEKEE (reference sequence). CDR3: CASSVTGPPNYGYTF. In DNA, the CDR3 is TGTGCCAGCAGCGTGACGGGACCGCCTAACTATGGCTACACCTTC.